The 4 T cell receptor beta chains reported below all come from one sample, sequenced in a study of human T cells and chemical hapten exposure. Time point described: patch test 3, about 24 weeks after DPC sensitization. Treatment meaning: therapeutic diphenylcyclopropenone sensitization with weekly scalp DPC. TCRdb re-called the RACE reads through MiXCR, storing one row per CDR3 protein. The sample carries approximately 160,000 distinct CDR3 sequences, 25% to 35% recorded once. The sequences come from whole blood, collected in connection with sensitization to the hapten diphenylcyclopropenone (DPC). The receptor set was obtained from a woman aged 18-35 years with alopecia areata. Some clones in this sample may be carry-over from other donors' samples.

This clonotype appeared a few times. The genes are TRBV10-2 and TRBJ2-7; D is tentatively TRBD1 or TRBD2 (5 bases each). Germline V lookup: CDR1 WSHSY, CDR2 SAAADI. V lost 8 bases, J lost 4 bases, and 15 bases lay in between. The CDR3 length is 13 residues. CDR3 region: CASRLGGKYEQYF. The CDR3 DNA reads as TGCGCCAGCCGGCTTGGGGGAAAGTACGAGCAGTACTTC.

There are many counts of this clonotype. This rearrangement joins TRBV9 to TRBJ1-2, with D perhaps matching TRBD1 (6 bases). Germline V gene sequence: CDR1 SGDLS, CDR2 YYNGEE. The V and J ends lost 3 bases and 5 bases respectively, with 20 bases between them. The CDR3 contains 16 residues. CDR3 in amino acids: CASSGILLTGKYGYTF. DNA of the CDR3: TGTGCCAGCAGCGGGATCCTTTTGACAGGCAAATATGGCTACACCTTC.

The rearrangement uses TRBV12-5 and TRBJ2-2; unclear D gene. Germline values: CDR1 LGHNT, CDR2 FRNRAP. This CDR3 comprises 13 residues. V lost 4 bases and J 5 bases, leaving 8 bases between the germline ends. The CDR3 DNA sequence: TGTGCTAGTGGTTCACCAGTTACCGGGGAGCTGTTTTTT. This gives the protein CASGSPVTGELFF. Combining the CDR3 with reference TRBV12-5 and TRBJ2-2 gives the whole variable domain DARVTQTPRHKVTEMGQEVTMRCQPILGHNTVFWYRQTMMQGLELLAYFRNRAPLDDSGMPKDRFSAEMPDATLATLKIQPSEPRDSAVYFCASGSPVTGELFFGEGSRLTVL.

In its sample, this clonotype ranks as large. The chain joins TRBV7-9 to TRBJ2-2, with no clear D. With 5 bases removed from V and 3 bases from J, the gap between germline ends came to 16 bases. The germline CDR1 and CDR2 sequences are SEHNR and FQNEAQ (reference sequence). This CDR3 is built from 16 residues. CDR3: CASSRVTRIHTGELFF. As DNA, the CDR3 is TGTGCCAGCAGCCGCGTGACTCGGATTCACACCGGGGAGCTGTTTTTT.